Presented here are 17 T cell receptor beta chains from one specimen sequenced in a study of cytomegalovirus exposure and HLA in healthy donors. Sequenced by immunoSEQ multiplex PCR; TCRdb stores in-frame clones only, minus some. This table holds 150,000 to 200,000 clones, about 82% found once. Source material: PBMCs. These receptors were obtained from a young man in good health and CMV-seropositive.

The rearrangement links TRBV4-3 to TRBJ1-2, with a possible D match to TRBD1 (6 bases). The CDR3 length is 16 residues. Germline V CDR1 and CDR2: LGHNA, YSLEER. V was cut by 0 bases and J by 4 bases, with 15 bases left in between. CDR3 loop: CASSQEVAGAGYGYTF. The CDR3 nucleotides are TGCGCCAGCAGCCAAGAAGTAGCGGGGGCTGGCTATGGCTACACCTTC.

The V call is TRBV4-3, the J call TRBJ2-6; D not resolved. V was cut by 1 base and J by 0 bases, with 4 bases left in between. The CDR3 loop spans 15 amino acids. The germline V gene has CDR1 LGHNA and CDR2 YSLEER. The chain's CDR3 is CASSQASSGANVLTF. The CDR3 bases are TGCGCCAGCAGCCAAGCCTCCTCTGGGGCCAACGTCCTGACTTTC.

This CDR3 reads CASRLAGGQYNEQFF. The CDR3 DNA reads as TGTGCCAGTAGACTAGCGGGGGGCCAATACAATGAGCAGTTCTTC. The chain uses TRBV19 and TRBJ2-1; 12 nucleotides agree with TRBD2. Germline lookup yields CDR1 LNHDA and CDR2 SQIVND (reference sequence). This CDR3 has 15 residues. V shed 6 bases and J 4 bases; nucleotides not matched to a gene: 4.

The chain links TRBV10-3 to TRBJ2-3; 9 bases map to TRBD2. The germline CDR1 and CDR2 sequences are ENHRY and SYGVKD. The trim removed 6 bases at V and 6 bases at J, leaving 7 bases unmatched. The CDR3 has 14 residues. CDR3 residues: CAISFSGGGDTQYF. CDR3 bases: TGTGCCATCAGCTTTAGCGGGGGAGGCGATACGCAGTATTTT.

The chain uses TRBV4-1 and TRBJ2-7; maybe TRBD2 (5 bases). V gave up 1 base and J gave up 0 bases, with 10 bases separating them. Germline V gene data show CDR1 as MGHRA and CDR2 as YSYEKL. The CDR3 length is 15 residues. CDR3 loop: CASSQVTGSSYEQYF. CDR3 sequence (DNA): TGCGCCAGCAGCCAAGTTACGGGGAGCTCCTACGAGCAGTACTTC.

The genes are TRBV15 and TRBJ2-1; TRBD1 matches 11 bases. Germline CDR1 LNHNV, CDR2 YYDKDF (reference sequence). J was trimmed by 2 bases and V by 0 bases; bases with no gene match: 3. The CDR3 totals 17 residues. The CDR3 region has the DNA TGTGCCACCAGCAGAGAAGGGACAGGGGGAGCCTACAATGAGCAGTTCTTC. It codes for CATSREGTGGAYNEQFF. The entire variable domain, with the rest obtained from reference TRBV15 and TRBJ2-1, is as follows: DAMVIQNPRYQVTQFGKPVTLSCSQTLNHNVMYWYQQKSSQAPKLLFHYYDKDFNNEADTPDNFQSRRPNTSFCFLDIRSPGLGDTAMYLCATSREGTGGAYNEQFFGPGTRLTVL.

The chain combines TRBV4-1 with TRBJ2-3; possibly TRBD1 for D (5 bases). The length of the CDR3 is 19 residues. V was clipped by 0 bases and J by 0 bases, with 19 bases between them. CDR1 MGHRA and CDR2 YSYEKL come from the germline V gene. The CDR3 here is CASSQDHGTGSFSTDTQYF. The CDR3 nucleotides read TGCGCCAGCAGCCAAGATCACGGAACAGGCTCCTTTAGCACAGATACGCAGTATTTT.

The chain combines TRBV7-2 with TRBJ1-1; tentative D call: TRBD1 (5 bases). The V and J ends lost 5 bases and 4 bases respectively, with 14 bases between them. This CDR3 contains 14 residues. The germline CDR1 and CDR2 sequences are SGHTA and FQGNSA. DNA for the CDR3: TGTGCCAGCAGCCCGGTGGGGAGGGGCACTGAAGCTTTCTTT. Translation gives CASSPVGRGTEAFF. Full variable domain (outside the CDR3, taken from reference TRBV7-2 and TRBJ1-1): GAGVSQSPSNKVTEKGKDVELRCDPISGHTALYWYRQSLGQGLEFLIYFQGNSAPDKSGLPSDRFSAERTGGSVSTLTIQRTQQEDSAVYLCASSPVGRGTEAFFGQGTRLTVV.

The chain uses TRBV4-3 and TRBJ2-1; a possible D gene is TRBD2 (6 bases). The CDR3 sequence is 16 residues long. CDR1 is LGHNA and CDR2 is YSLEER in the germline V gene. V was shortened by 3 bases and J by 1 base, with 13 bases between the two germline ends. The CDR3 loop reads CASSHVEGISYNEQFF. Written as DNA, the CDR3 is TGCGCCAGCAGCCACGTGGAGGGGATTTCCTACAATGAGCAGTTCTTC.

This clone was found a few times. V gene TRBV2 combines with J gene TRBJ2-1; TRBD1 matches at 8 bases. The CDR3 contains 15 residues. The germline V gene has CDR1 SNHLY and CDR2 FYNNEI. The V gene end was trimmed by 6 bases and the J gene end by 3 bases; junction bases not matched to a gene: 7. The CDR3 DNA reads as TGTGCCAGCAGGGCGGGACAGGACGTCTACAATGAGCAGTTCTTC. This codes for CASRAGQDVYNEQFF.

The table lists this clone with many counts. V gene TRBV5-4 combines with J gene TRBJ2-3, with D possibly matching TRBD2 (5 bases). Germline lookup yields CDR1 SGHNT and CDR2 YYREEE (reference sequence). This CDR3 is 15 amino acids long. The V end lost 0 bases, the J end lost 4 bases, and 12 bases lay between the germline ends. CDR3 amino acids: CASSLVARAADTQYF. In nucleotides, the CDR3 is TGTGCCAGCAGCTTGGTGGCCCGAGCGGCAGATACGCAGTATTTT.

Note on this clone: Other nucleotide sequences in the sample specify the same CDR3. The rearrangement links TRBV18 to TRBJ1-1; tentative D call: TRBD1 (5 bases). The CDR3 is 13 residues long. The germline V gene has CDR1 KGHSH and CDR2 LQKENI. V was cut by 3 bases and J by 2 bases, with 7 bases left in between. This CDR3 reads CASSPTGNTEAFF. The DNA for the CDR3 is TGTGCCAGCTCACCCACAGGTAACACTGAAGCTTTCTTT.

The chain carries TRBV15 and TRBJ1-4; TRBD1 agrees at 8 bases. The V gene's germline CDR1 is LNHNV and CDR2 YYDKDF (reference sequence). The CDR3 is 15 residues long. J was trimmed by 3 bases and V by 5 bases; bases with no gene match: 5. CDR3 in amino acids: CATSAWTGSNEKLFF. As DNA, the CDR3 is TGTGCCACCAGCGCCTGGACAGGGTCTAATGAAAAACTGTTTTTT.

In the case of this clone: Relative to the germline gene, one junction end is altered; a read error may explain this. The chain recombines TRBV7-7 with TRBJ2-3; 9 nucleotides agree with TRBD1. CDR3 length equals 14 residues. Germline values: CDR1 SSHAT, CDR2 FNYEAQ (reference sequence). In DNA form, the CDR3 reads TGTGCTAGCAGCCAAGGACAGGGGTCAGATACGCAGTATTTT. It yields the protein CASSQGQGSDTQYF.

This clone was counted a few times. The chain links TRBV6-6 to TRBJ1-5; D gene unclear. This CDR3 has 13 amino acids. Germline V gives CDR1 MNHNY, CDR2 SVGAGI (reference sequence). V gave up 0 bases and J gave up 7 bases, with 7 bases separating them. The CDR3 here is CASSYSHQQPQHF. The CDR3 bases are TGTGCCAGCAGTTACTCGCACCAGCAGCCCCAGCATTTT.

This rearrangement joins TRBV30 to TRBJ2-1, with D hard to call. The CDR3 covers 15 residues. Deletions cut 2 bases from V and 0 bases from J, with 11 bases between. The V gene's germline CDR1 is GTSNPN and CDR2 SVGIG (reference sequence). The CDR3 loop is CAWSLHLSSYNEQFF. CDR3 DNA sequence: TGTGCCTGGAGTCTCCACCTGAGCTCCTACAATGAGCAGTTCTTC.

The chain carries TRBV20-1 and TRBJ2-7, with 8 bases that match TRBD2. This CDR3 region has 11 residues. Germline CDR1 reads DFQATT; CDR2 reads SNEGSKA (reference sequence). The junction had 1 base not matched to a gene; V was cut back by 6 bases and J by 3 bases. CDR3 sequence reads: CSAGGVYEQYF. The CDR3 nucleotides are TGCAGTGCCGGGGGGGTCTACGAGCAGTACTTC.